These 32 T cell receptor beta chains came from one sample sequenced in a study of untreated major depressive disorder. Method: immunoSEQ multiplex PCR; TCRdb's copy keeps in-frame clones and lacks some. The table records just over 20,000 clones, 87% of them present only once. Sequencing input: CD4+ T cells from PBMCs. The source is a woman in her twenties or thirties in good health.

This chain joins TRBV5-1 and TRBJ2-2; D is unresolved. Germline V gene sequence: CDR1 SGHRS, CDR2 YFSETQ. The CDR3 spans 14 residues. The ends were cut back, 1 base at V and 0 bases at J, with 4 bases in the middle. CDR3 in amino acids: CASSLLANTGELFF. In DNA form, the CDR3 reads TGCGCCAGCAGCTTGCTAGCGAACACCGGGGAGCTGTTTTTT.

For this clone: Additional DNA sequences in this sample encode the identical CDR3. The chain is built from TRBV9 and TRBJ1-1; 7 positions match TRBD1. The CDR3 extends over 16 amino acids. Per germline, CDR1 SGDLS and CDR2 YYNGEE. V trimming: 0 bases; J trimming: 3 bases; junction bases outside the gene matches: 8. CDR3 loop: CASSVGQGPADTEAFF. CDR3 coding DNA: TGTGCCAGCAGCGTAGGACAGGGCCCTGCGGACACTGAAGCTTTCTTT.

The CDR3 DNA sequence: TGTGCCAGCAGCTTAGGGGCAGGGGACATTCAGTACTTC. Translated: CASSLGAGDIQYF. The chain joins TRBV11-2 to TRBJ2-4, with D perhaps matching TRBD1 (6 bases). V was clipped by 1 base and J by 8 bases, with 9 bases between them. The CDR3 loop spans 13 amino acids. Germline V gives CDR1 SGHAT, CDR2 FQNNGV. Supplemented by reference TRBV11-2 and TRBJ2-4, the full variable domain reads EAGVAQSPRYKIIEKRQSVAFWCNPISGHATLYWYQQILGQGPKLLIQFQNNGVVDDSQLPKDRFSAERLKGVDSTLKIQPAKLEDSAVYLCASSLGAGDIQYFGAGTRLSVL.

The chain has TRBV28 and TRBJ1-1; D not certain. Germline CDR1 is MDHEN and CDR2 is SYDVKM. This CDR3 comprises 17 residues. The ends were cut back, 2 bases at V and 0 bases at J, with 16 bases in the middle. Written as DNA, the CDR3 is TGTGCCAGCAGTTTACTCGAACGAGCCCTCATGAACACTGAAGCTTTCTTT. It is translated as CASSLLERALMNTEAFF.

The V call is TRBV28, the J call TRBJ2-1; D is perhaps TRBD2 (6 bases). The CDR3 is 15 residues long. Germline V gene lookup returns CDR1 MDHEN and CDR2 SYDVKM. V was shortened by 5 bases and J by 0 bases, with 11 bases between the two germline ends. For the CDR3, the DNA is TGTGCCAGCAGTCGGGACTCCAGCTCCTACAATGAGCAGTTCTTC. Its protein is CASSRDSSSYNEQFF.

The rearrangement uses TRBV27 and TRBJ2-7, with 7 bases identical to TRBD2. This CDR3 is 15 amino acids long. Germline CDR1 MNHEY, CDR2 SMNVEV (reference sequence). The V gene end was trimmed by 2 bases and the J gene end by 0 bases; junction bases not matched to a gene: 4. Written as DNA, the CDR3 is TGTGCCAGCAGTTTAATGGGGGGGAGCTCCTACGAGCAGTACTTC. Translated: CASSLMGGSSYEQYF.

This rearrangement joins TRBV28 to TRBJ2-2, with D possibly being TRBD1 (5 bases). The V end lost 3 bases, the J end lost 6 bases, and 14 bases lay between the germline ends. From germline, CDR1 is MDHEN and CDR2 SYDVKM. The CDR3 has 15 residues. This CDR3 is CASSFAGQGAGELFF. In nucleotides, the CDR3 is TGTGCCAGCAGTTTTGCAGGCCAGGGCGCCGGGGAGCTGTTTTTT.

The V gene is TRBV21-1, the J gene TRBJ1-2. TRBV21-1 is reported as a pseudogene. This CDR3 is 12 amino acids long. The CDR3 is CASKTANYGYTF. The CDR3 DNA reads TGTGCCAGCAAGACGGCTAACTATGGCTACACCTTC.

This clone showed up just once. The chain recombines TRBV7-3 with TRBJ2-7, with a possible D match to TRBD2 (6 bases). The V end lost 5 bases, the J end lost 2 bases, and 13 bases lay between the germline ends. Germline-derived CDR1 and CDR2 are SGHTA and FQGTGA. The CDR3 contains 14 residues. The CDR3 sequence is CASSTNGGPYEQYF. CDR3 DNA: TGTGCCAGCAGCACAAACGGGGGACCCTACGAGCAGTACTTC. Full variable domain (remainder filled in from reference TRBV7-3 and TRBJ2-7): GAGVSQTPSNKVTEKGKYVELRCDPISGHTALYWYRQSLGQGPEFLIYFQGTGAADDSGLPNDRFFAVRPEGSVSTLKIQRTERGDSAVYLCASSTNGGPYEQYFGPGTRLTVT.

The chain has TRBV25-1 and TRBJ1-2, with D tentatively TRBD1 (5 bases). V lost 4 bases and J lost 2, with 14 bases in between. Per the germline V gene, CDR1 is MGHDK and CDR2 is SYGVNS. The CDR3 runs to 15 residues. The CDR3 region has the DNA TGTGCCAGCAGTGGGGGGGTCCTCGAGAACTATGGCTACACCTTC. Translation gives CASSGGVLENYGYTF.

The J gene is TRBJ1-3, the V gene TRBV19; D gene ambiguous. Germline values: CDR1 LNHDA, CDR2 SQIVND (reference sequence). The CDR3 has 15 amino acids. The germline V and J ends were trimmed by 1 base and 4 bases, with 11 bases remaining between them. This CDR3 is CASSIGAGPGNTIYF. The CDR3 DNA is TGTGCCAGTAGTATAGGTGCAGGACCGGGAAACACCATATATTTT.

The chain recombines TRBV7-9 with TRBJ1-5; D not resolved. Germline V lookup: CDR1 SEHNR, CDR2 FQNEAQ (reference sequence). Trimming removed 3 bases from V and 4 bases from J, with 10 bases in between. The CDR3 contains 14 residues. The CDR3 here is CASSLESHNQPQHF. In nucleotides, the CDR3 is TGTGCCAGCAGCTTGGAGAGCCATAATCAGCCCCAGCATTTT.

The V gene is TRBV7-3, the J gene TRBJ1-2; 8 bases line up with TRBD1. The CDR3 is 13 amino acids. Unmatched junction bases numbered 7, after V lost 5 bases and J lost 8 bases. Germline CDR1 SGHTA, CDR2 FQGTGA. DNA for the CDR3: TGTGCCAGCAGCGCGACAGGGGCAGGAGGCTACACCTTC. Residues: CASSATGAGGYTF.

This chain uses TRBV7-8 with TRBJ2-3; the D gene is possibly TRBD1 (7 bases). Between the trimmed V and J ends, which lost 5 bases and 3 bases, there was a span of 15 bases. CDR3 length equals 15 residues. Per germline, CDR1 SGHVS and CDR2 FQNEAQ. The CDR3 coding sequence is TGTGCCAGCAGCCATTGGACAGGAGGGACAGATACGCAGTATTTT. Translation gives CASSHWTGGTDTQYF.

V is TRBV20-1 and J is TRBJ2-1, with D unclear. This CDR3 spans 11 amino acids. From germline, CDR1 is DFQATT and CDR2 SNEGSKA (reference sequence). The V end was cut by 2 bases, the J end by 10 bases, with 9 bases between. CDR3 sequence: CSARNRREQFF. The CDR3 nucleotides are TGCAGTGCTAGAAACCGGCGGGAGCAGTTCTTC.

The chain joins TRBV4-1 to TRBJ2-1; 11 bases map to TRBD2. The CDR3 totals 17 residues. Trimming cost V 4 bases and J 3 bases; bases outside gene matches: 8. Per the germline V gene, CDR1 is MGHRA and CDR2 is YSYEKL. CDR3 nucleotides: TGCGCCAGCAGCCTGGATCTAGCGGGGGGTATCTACAATGAGCAGTTCTTC. It codes for CASSLDLAGGIYNEQFF.

This clone was detected once. The junction differs from germline at one of its ends, possibly a read error. The J gene is TRBJ2-1, the V gene TRBV7-2; D remains unclear. CDR3 size: 11 residues. Germline V gives CDR1 SGHTA, CDR2 FQGNSA. DNA for the CDR3: TGTGCCAGCAGCTCCTTCAATGAGCAGTTCTTC. As protein: CASSSFNEQFF. Looking up the rest from reference TRBV7-2 and TRBJ2-1 gives the full variable domain: GAGVSQSPSNKVTEKGKDVELRCDPISGHTALYWYRQSLGQGLEFLIYFQGNSAPDKSGLPSDRFSAERTGGSVSTLTIQRTQQEDSAVYLCASSSFNEQFFGPGTRLTVL.

The chain joins TRBV19 to TRBJ2-7; D is ambiguous. V lost 6 bases and J lost 4, with 25 bases in between. CDR1 is LNHDA, CDR2 SQIVND, per germline (reference sequence). The CDR3 is made up of 17 amino acids. The DNA of the CDR3 is TGTGCCAGTAGCCCCCCCGCGACCGGATTAAGAACGTACGAGCAGTACTTC. It yields the protein CASSPPATGLRTYEQYF.

The chain employs TRBV20-1 and TRBJ1-1; no reliable D call. There are 11 residues in the CDR3. From germline, CDR1 is DFQATT and CDR2 SNEGSKA (reference sequence). V was clipped by 6 bases and J by 5 bases, with 10 bases between them. Here the CDR3 reads CSAAGSTEAFF. The CDR3 coding sequence is TGCAGTGCGGCGGGGAGTACTGAAGCTTTCTTT.

This chain links TRBV5-6 with TRBJ2-1; 12 positions match TRBD2. Germline V CDR1 and CDR2: SGHDT, YYEEEE. V was clipped by 0 bases and J by 8 bases; unmatched bases: 3. There are 15 residues in the CDR3. CDR3 in DNA: TGTGCCAGCAGCTTGGGACTAGCGGGGGCCCATGAGCAGTTCTTC. Its translation is CASSLGLAGAHEQFF.

The V gene is TRBV18, the J gene TRBJ1-5, with TRBD1 matching over 9 bases. The CDR3 contains 14 residues. Germline trimming cut 5 bases from V and 11 bases from J; bases unmatched to any gene: 10. CDR1 is KGHSH, CDR2 LQKENI, per germline. The CDR3 DNA is TGTGCCAGCTCATCCGGGACAGGGTTCAGGACCCAGCATTTT. Its protein product is CASSSGTGFRTQHF. The whole variable domain, remainder taken from reference TRBV18 and TRBJ1-5, is NAGVMQNPRHLVRRRGQEARLRCSPMKGHSHVYWYRQLPEEGLKFMVYLQKENIIDESGMPKERFSAEFPKEGPSILRIQQVVRGDSAAYFCASSSGTGFRTQHFGDGTRLSIL.

The V and J genes are TRBV28 and TRBJ1-1, with D perhaps TRBD1 (5 bases). Trimming left V 2 bases short and J 0 bases short, with 10 bases between. The CDR3 loop spans 15 amino acids. CDR1 and CDR2 (germline): MDHEN, SYDVKM. CDR3 coding DNA: TGTGCCAGCAGTTTACCTACAGGTATGAACACTGAAGCTTTCTTT. Translated, it gives CASSLPTGMNTEAFF.

This chain joins TRBV5-1 and TRBJ2-2; 10 nucleotides align to TRBD1. The V segment lost 1 base and the J segment 3 bases; nucleotides outside the gene matches: 9. This CDR3 contains 18 residues. The V gene's germline CDR1 is SGHRS and CDR2 YFSETQ. The CDR3 nucleotides are TGCGCCAGCAGCTTGAGGGACAGGGGAGGTGTCGACACCGGGGAGCTGTTTTTT. It is translated as CASSLRDRGGVDTGELFF.

The chain couples TRBV10-3 to TRBJ1-5; D might be TRBD1 (6 bases). The CDR3 totals 14 residues. V lost 8 bases, J lost 7 bases, and 18 bases lay in between. The germline gives CDR1 ENHRY, CDR2 SYGVKD. CDR3 DNA sequence: TGTGCCATCTCCGAGCGGGGGGCTGAGCAGCCCCAGCATTTT. This translates into CAISERGAEQPQHF.

The gene calls are TRBV6-1 and TRBJ2-2, with D maybe TRBD1 (5 bases). CDR3 length: 13 residues. V was shortened by 5 bases and J by 4 bases, with 8 bases between the two germline ends. Per the germline V gene, CDR1 is MNHNS and CDR2 is SASEGT. CDR3 sequence (DNA): TGTGCCAGCAGTTGGCAGGGCACCGGGGAGCTGTTTTTT. Amino acids: CASSWQGTGELFF.

The chain couples TRBV25-1 to TRBJ2-3; unclear D gene. The germline CDR1 and CDR2 sequences are MGHDK and SYGVNS. V gave up 2 bases and J gave up 2 bases, with 8 bases separating them. The CDR3 sequence is 14 residues long. The CDR3 spells CASSEVGHTDTQYF. The CDR3 DNA follows: TGTGCCAGCAGTGAAGTCGGCCACACAGATACGCAGTATTTT.

The chain couples TRBV25-1 to TRBJ1-2; possibly TRBD1 for D (5 bases). Trimming removed 2 bases at V and 6 bases at J, with 10 bases between. This CDR3 spans 13 amino acids. Germline V lookup: CDR1 MGHDK, CDR2 SYGVNS. The CDR3 nucleotides are TGTGCCAGCAGTGAAAATCGGGGCCATGGCTACACCTTC. It encodes CASSENRGHGYTF.

The rearrangement links TRBV7-2 to TRBJ2-5, with D possibly TRBD1 on 6 matching bases. Trimming took 7 bases from V and 1 from J, leaving 13 bases between them. Germline CDR1 is SGHTA and CDR2 is FQGNSA. The CDR3 consists of 14 residues. DNA for the CDR3: TGTGCCAGCAACACCAGGGGCCCCCAAGAGACCCAGTACTTC. Translation: CASNTRGPQETQYF.

This chain links TRBV18 with TRBJ1-3; D gene unclear. Per the germline V gene, CDR1 is KGHSH and CDR2 is LQKENI. CDR3 length equals 16 residues. Trimming removed 3 bases from V and 4 bases from J, with 16 bases in between. CDR3 loop: CASSPYDATEGNTIYF. CDR3 nucleotide sequence: TGTGCCAGCTCACCTTACGACGCAACGGAGGGAAACACCATATATTTT.

The table lists this clone with a few counts. The chain uses TRBV30 and TRBJ2-2, with TRBD1 matching over 10 bases. The CDR3 runs to 14 residues. Trimming cost V 5 bases and J 7 bases; bases outside gene matches: 7. The germline V gene encodes CDR1 GTSNPN and CDR2 SVGIG (reference sequence). CDR3 nucleotides: TGTGCCTGGGACAGGGGGCGCGAAGACGGGGAGCTGTTTTTT. It is translated as CAWDRGREDGELFF.

This clone was detected once. The J gene is TRBJ1-6, the V gene TRBV7-9; possibly TRBD1 for D (5 bases). V was shortened by 2 bases and J by 9 bases, with 20 bases between the two germline ends. From germline, CDR1 is SEHNR and CDR2 FQNEAQ (reference sequence). The CDR3 totals 17 residues. CDR3: CASSLFGHGGRISPLHF. DNA of the CDR3: TGTGCCAGCAGCTTATTCGGTCACGGGGGGAGGATTTCACCCCTCCACTTT.

CDR3 region: CASSLTRTGVAEKLFF. The DNA of the CDR3 is TGTGCCAGCAGCTTAACGCGGACAGGGGTGGCAGAAAAACTGTTTTTT. The chain links TRBV7-2 to TRBJ1-4; 9 bases match TRBD1. The germline CDR1 and CDR2 sequences are SGHTA and FQGNSA. The CDR3 spans 16 residues. V gave up 2 bases and J gave up 8 bases; unmatched junction bases: 9.